Each of the 5 T cell receptor beta chains below was sequenced from the same sample in a study of CDR3 diversity in severe acne. TCRdb used MiXCR to reprocess the PCR reads, holding one entry per CDR3 protein. The table lists approximately 84,000 distinct CDR3 sequences, approximately 51% of them singletons. The sample was blood. The receptor source for this set is a male donor in good health, without acne.

V and J are TRBV9 and TRBJ2-7; weak D call: TRBD1 (6 bases). CDR1 SGDLS and CDR2 YYNGEE come from the germline V gene. This CDR3 spans 15 amino acids. V was shortened by 3 bases and J by 1 base, with 14 bases between the two germline ends. CDR3 coding DNA: TGTGCCAGCAGCGGATTAGGAGACAGGTCCTACGAGCAGTACTTC. The encoded protein is CASSGLGDRSYEQYF.

This clonotype was counted between two and nine times. CDR3 residues: CATTPGRSTDTQYF. CDR3 nucleotide sequence: TGTGCCACCACACCGGGACGTAGCACAGATACGCAGTATTTT. The V and J genes are TRBV15 and TRBJ2-3; D might be TRBD1 or TRBD2, each matching 5 bases. The length of the CDR3 is 14 residues. Between the trimmed V and J ends, which lost 7 bases and 0 bases, there was a span of 11 bases. Per germline, CDR1 LNHNV and CDR2 YYDKDF (reference sequence).

In its sample, this clonotype was seen many times. The chain is built from TRBV12-3 or TRBV12-4 and TRBJ2-7; 7 nucleotides align to TRBD2. CDR3 size: 16 residues. J gave up 1 base and V 5 bases, and 11 bases lay outside the gene matches. DNA of the CDR3: TGTGCCAGCAGTAAAAGTAGACTAGCTTATTCCTACGAGCAGTACTTC. This gives the protein CASSKSRLAYSYEQYF.

At least ten counts were recorded for this clonotype. The chain recombines TRBV2 with TRBJ2-2; no reliable D call. Germline CDR1 and CDR2: SNHLY and FYNNEI. V was cut by 5 bases and J by 5 bases, with 9 bases left in between. This CDR3 contains 13 residues. The CDR3 bases are TGTGCCAGCAGTCCCAGGTGGACCGGGGAGCTGTTTTTT. This codes for CASSPRWTGELFF.

In the case of this clonotype: The CDR3 does not close with the conserved phenylalanine or tryptophan, likely indicating a read error. The chain employs TRBV7-9 and TRBJ2-5, with 8 nucleotides matching TRBD2. Germline CDR1 reads SEHNR; CDR2 reads FQNEAQ (reference sequence). J lost 2 bases, V lost 8 bases, and 7 bases had no gene match. This CDR3 is 14 amino acids long. The CDR3 region is CASGVLAGQETQYL. The CDR3, as DNA: TGTGCCAGCGGTGTCCTAGCGGGTCAAGAGACCCAGTACCTC.